Each of the 27 T cell receptor beta chains below was sequenced from the same sample in a study. MiXCR, applied by TCRdb to the RT-PCR reads, yields one record per CDR3 protein. The sample includes 650,000 to 800,000 distinct CDR3 sequences, more than 13% seen only once; the top ten take 3.6%. Sequenced input: memory CD4+ T cells from blood. The receptors were gathered from a female donor in good health, serving as a healthy control.

This clonotype came up many times. V gene TRBV24-1 combines with J gene TRBJ2-2, with 7 positions matching TRBD1. Trimming removed 6 bases from V and 6 bases from J; junction bases left unmatched: 3. The germline CDR1 and CDR2 sequences are KGHDR and SFDVKD. The CDR3 length is 13 residues. CDR3 sequence: CATSQGDSGELFF. The CDR3 nucleotides read TGTGCCACCAGTCAGGGGGATTCCGGGGAGCTGTTTTTT.

This clonotype has only a few counts. The V and J genes are TRBV20-1 and TRBJ2-2; TRBD2 is a possible D gene (5 bases). The CDR3 spans 14 residues. V was trimmed by 6 bases and J by 4 bases, leaving 15 bases between them. The germline V gene encodes CDR1 DFQATT and CDR2 SNEGSKA (reference sequence). This CDR3 is CSAKSRLSTGELFF. The CDR3 DNA reads as TGCAGTGCAAAATCTCGACTAAGCACCGGGGAGCTGTTTTTT.

The V and J genes are TRBV27 and TRBJ2-7; 7 nucleotides match TRBD1. CDR1 and CDR2 (germline): MNHEY, SMNVEV (reference sequence). V trimming: 5 bases; J trimming: 0 bases; junction bases outside the gene matches: 7. The CDR3 spans 15 residues. The CDR3 DNA reads TGTGCCAGCAGTGCGCCTCGACAGGGCTCCTACGAGCAGTACTTC. This gives the protein CASSAPRQGSYEQYF.

In its sample, this clonotype was seen a few times. The genes are TRBV24-1 and TRBJ2-1; D may be TRBD1 (7 bases). The germline V and J ends were trimmed by 2 bases and 5 bases, with 18 bases remaining between them. The CDR3 is 17 residues long. Germline CDR1 and CDR2: KGHDR and SFDVKD. This chain's CDR3 is CATSDSRQGGGHNEQFF. CDR3 DNA: TGTGCCACCAGTGATTCCCGACAGGGAGGCGGTCACAATGAGCAGTTCTTC.

V is TRBV7-2 and J is TRBJ1-6; TRBD1 is a possible D gene (6 bases). The CDR3 covers 14 residues. In germline, CDR1 is SGHTA, CDR2 FQGNSA. V shed 6 bases and J shed 10 bases, with 16 bases lying between them. The CDR3: CASSWDGGGSPLHF. CDR3 DNA: TGTGCCAGCAGTTGGGACGGGGGCGGATCACCCCTCCACTTT.

V is TRBV6-2 or TRBV6-3 and J is TRBJ2-7, with D unresolved. This CDR3 region has 13 residues. Germline loops: CDR1 MNHEY, CDR2 SVGEGT. V dropped 4 bases and J dropped 1 base, with 8 bases sitting between them. CDR3 amino acids: CASSSDGSYEQYF. CDR3 bases: TGTGCCAGCAGTTCGGACGGGTCCTACGAGCAGTACTTC.

This clonotype was counted only a few times. V and J are TRBV20-1 and TRBJ1-2; D remains unclear. Trimming left V 3 bases short and J 4 bases short, with 9 bases between. The germline V gene has CDR1 DFQATT and CDR2 SNEGSKA (reference sequence). CDR3 length: 12 residues. CDR3 amino acids: CSASINPYGYTF. DNA for the CDR3: TGCAGTGCTAGTATAAATCCCTATGGCTACACCTTC.

This clonotype was seen a handful of times. In DNA form, the CDR3 reads TGTGCCACCAGTGATCCTTCTCTAGCGGGGAACCAAGAGACCCAGTACTTC. It yields the protein CATSDPSLAGNQETQYF. The V and J genes are TRBV24-1 and TRBJ2-5, with 9 bases identical to TRBD2. V trimming: 3 bases; J trimming: 0 bases; junction bases outside the gene matches: 7. Germline CDR1 KGHDR, CDR2 SFDVKD. The CDR3 has 17 residues.

The rearrangement links TRBV20-1 to TRBJ1-1, with TRBD1 identical over 10 bases. The CDR3 is made up of 14 amino acids. Looked up from germline, CDR1 is DFQATT and CDR2 is SNEGSKA (reference sequence). The J segment lost 7 bases and the V segment lost 3 bases, leaving 8 bases of the junction unmatched. This CDR3 reads CSASRGTGVVEAFF. DNA for the CDR3: TGCAGTGCTAGCAGGGGGACAGGGGTGGTTGAAGCTTTCTTT.

This clonotype was seen repeatedly, ten times or more. This chain links TRBV6-2 or TRBV6-3 with TRBJ2-5, with D unclear. Per germline, CDR1 MNHEY and CDR2 SVGEGT. V lost 7 bases and J 2 bases, leaving 11 bases between the germline ends. The CDR3 has 13 amino acids. CDR3 coding DNA: TGTGCCAGCAATCTCGACGTGCAAGAGACCCAGTACTTC. Translation: CASNLDVQETQYF.

The chain links TRBV12-3 or TRBV12-4 to TRBJ1-2; 8 bases agree with TRBD1. The CDR3 totals 14 residues. J lost 7 bases, V lost 7 bases, and 11 bases had no gene match. In DNA form, the CDR3 reads TGTGCCAGCATCATGGACAGGGAAGTGGGTGGCTACACCTTC. It translates to CASIMDREVGGYTF.

A few counts support this clonotype. A junction end diverges from the germline sequence, so it may reflect a read error. J is TRBJ2-1 and V is TRBV7-7; D may be TRBD2 (6 bases). The V gene's germline CDR1 is SSHAT and CDR2 FNYEAQ (reference sequence). This CDR3 has 13 amino acids. The DNA for the CDR3 is TGTGCTAGCAGCTTAGGGACTCAGGGTGAGCAGTTCTTC. It translates to CASSLGTQGEQFF.

The chain is built from TRBV29-1 and TRBJ1-2; the match to TRBD1 covers 10 bases. V trimming: 6 bases; J trimming: 5 bases; junction bases outside the gene matches: 12. Per germline, CDR1 SQVTM and CDR2 ANQGSEA. The CDR3 loop spans 15 amino acids. The CDR3 protein is CSVAPGQGVRYGYTF. The CDR3 nucleotides are TGCAGCGTGGCCCCTGGACAGGGGGTCCGATATGGCTACACCTTC.

The chain employs TRBV4-3 and TRBJ1-6, with D unresolved. This CDR3 region has 16 residues. V was shortened by 3 bases and J by 8 bases, with 17 bases between the two germline ends. Germline V CDR1 and CDR2: LGHNA, YSLEER. The CDR3 protein is CASSQETGSGHSPLHF. DNA for the CDR3: TGCGCCAGCAGCCAGGAAACCGGGTCAGGCCATTCACCCCTCCACTTT.

This clonotype was counted at least ten times. The rearrangement links TRBV7-2 to TRBJ2-1; D could derive from TRBD1 or TRBD2 (5 bases each). Germline CDR1 reads SGHTA; CDR2 reads FQGNSA. The CDR3 extends over 12 amino acids. The V gene lost 6 bases and the J gene lost 13 bases, with 16 bases spanning the gap. CDR3 sequence (DNA): TGTGCCAGCAGTTTGAGCCATGGGGACCAGTTCTTC. It translates to CASSLSHGDQFF. The whole variable domain, filled in from reference TRBV7-2 and TRBJ2-1, reads GAGVSQSPSNKVTEKGKDVELRCDPISGHTALYWYRQSLGQGLEFLIYFQGNSAPDKSGLPSDRFSAERTGGSVSTLTIQRTQQEDSAVYLCASSLSHGDQFFGPGTRLTVL.

This clonotype was found many times. The V call is TRBV20-1, the J call TRBJ2-1; D may be TRBD2 (7 bases). V shed 5 bases and J shed 6 bases, with 23 bases lying between them. Germline CDR1 is DFQATT and CDR2 is SNEGSKA (reference sequence). This CDR3 has 16 amino acids. In nucleotides, the CDR3 is TGCAGTGCTCAGGTCAGGGGCGGGAGTTTTCGCAATGAGCAGTTCTTC. Protein sequence: CSAQVRGGSFRNEQFF.

V and J are TRBV15 and TRBJ2-7; weak D call: TRBD1 (6 bases). Germline CDR1 and CDR2: LNHNV and YYDKDF (reference sequence). Deletions cut 1 base from V and 4 bases from J, with 8 bases between. The CDR3 spans 13 residues. In DNA, the CDR3 is TGTGCCACCAGCAGAGTGGACAGTTACGAGCAGTACTTC. Amino acid sequence: CATSRVDSYEQYF.

The table lists this clonotype with many counts. The chain couples TRBV6-5 to TRBJ1-2; 12 bases line up with TRBD1. This CDR3 is 14 amino acids long. Per the germline V gene, CDR1 is MNHEY and CDR2 is SVGAGI. V was clipped by 7 bases and J by 7 bases; unmatched bases: 7. The CDR3 here is CASTRDRGLGGYTF. In nucleotides, the CDR3 is TGTGCCAGCACCCGGGACAGGGGGCTGGGTGGCTACACCTTC.

This clonotype turned up a few times. The V and J genes are TRBV12-3 or TRBV12-4 and TRBJ1-1; 7 bases line up with TRBD1. V was clipped by 3 bases and J by 7 bases; unmatched bases: 8. The CDR3 is 14 amino acids. The CDR3 here is CASSFPQGVDEAFF. The CDR3 bases are TGTGCCAGCAGTTTCCCCCAGGGGGTGGATGAAGCTTTCTTT.

The sample holds many counts of this clonotype. Written as DNA, the CDR3 is TGTGCCAGCAGCCAAATAGGGAATCAGCCCCAGCATTTT. This encodes CASSQIGNQPQHF. The chain has TRBV7-6 and TRBJ1-5; D gene uncertain. Trimming cost V 5 bases and J 4 bases, with 9 bases left between them. Germline V gives CDR1 SGHVS, CDR2 FNYEAQ. CDR3 length equals 13 residues.

The rearrangement uses TRBV7-3 and TRBJ2-5, with 7 nucleotides matching TRBD2. CDR1 SGHTA and CDR2 FQGTGA come from the germline V gene. V was clipped by 5 bases and J by 3 bases; unmatched bases: 9. The CDR3 consists of 15 residues. The CDR3 DNA sequence: TGTGCCAGCAGCCGCAGCGGGACCGACAAAGAGACCCAGTACTTC. Protein product: CASSRSGTDKETQYF.

The chain joins TRBV18 to TRBJ2-7; TRBD1 agrees at 10 bases. The CDR3 has 15 amino acids. J lost 5 bases, V lost 1 base, and 5 bases had no gene match. The V gene's germline CDR1 is KGHSH and CDR2 LQKENI. The CDR3 DNA is TGTGCCAGCTCACCACGCGGGACAGGGGTCCACGAGCAGTACTTC. Amino acid sequence: CASSPRGTGVHEQYF.

This sequence joins TRBV7-2 and TRBJ2-7, with a possible D match to TRBD1 (5 bases). CDR1 is SGHTA and CDR2 is FQGNSA in the germline V gene. CDR3 length: 15 amino acids. With 3 bases removed from V and 1 base from J, the gap between germline ends came to 13 bases. CDR3 region: CASSLMQGTSYEQYF. Here the CDR3 DNA reads TGTGCCAGCAGCTTGATGCAGGGTACTTCCTACGAGCAGTACTTC.

This sequence joins TRBV20-1 and TRBJ2-1; the match to TRBD2 covers 8 bases. This CDR3 has 15 residues. The germline CDR1 and CDR2 sequences are DFQATT and SNEGSKA (reference sequence). V lost 5 bases to trimming and J lost 3 bases; unmatched junction nucleotides: 9. The CDR3 DNA reads TGCAGTGCTTTCCGAGCGGGAGCCTACTACAATGAGCAGTTCTTC. Encoded protein: CSAFRAGAYYNEQFF.

This clonotype has a handful of counts. This chain joins TRBV10-1 and TRBJ2-3; D is uncertain. Trimming removed 3 bases at V and 0 bases at J, with 7 bases between. CDR1 and CDR2 from the germline V gene are WNHNN and SYGVQD (reference sequence). The CDR3 consists of 14 residues. This CDR3 is CASSDAASTDTQYF. In DNA form, the CDR3 reads TGCGCCAGCAGTGATGCGGCTAGCACAGATACGCAGTATTTT.

This clonotype came up a few times. The V gene is TRBV20-1, the J gene TRBJ2-5; 13 nucleotides agree with TRBD2. Germline-derived CDR1 and CDR2 are DFQATT and SNEGSKA (reference sequence). J gave up 3 bases and V 6 bases, and 7 bases lay outside the gene matches. CDR3 length: 15 amino acids. The CDR3: CSAPPGTSGEETQYF. The CDR3 DNA reads TGCAGTGCCCCTCCAGGGACTAGCGGGGAAGAGACCCAGTACTTC.

This clonotype was seen ten or more times. The rearrangement links TRBV4-3 to TRBJ2-7; tentatively, D is TRBD2 (5 bases). Germline V gene data show CDR1 as LGHNA and CDR2 as YSLEER. The V end was cut by 1 base, the J end by 5 bases, with 12 bases between. This CDR3 spans 14 amino acids. The DNA of the CDR3 is TGCGCCAGCAGCCAAGTAGGAGGTGTTCACGAGCAGTACTTC. Protein: CASSQVGGVHEQYF.